This is a list of T cell receptor beta chains from one sample in a study of blood T cell repertoires in COVID-19. Method: immunoSEQ multiplex PCR; TCRdb's copy keeps in-frame clones and lacks some. The table includes about 49,000 clones, 90% to 95% detected once. Sequences were obtained from peripheral blood. These receptors came from a human donor in a cohort sampled during active COVID-19. Both conserved end residues are part of each CDR3. Fields, in order: J gene, V gene, D gene, clone size, CDR3 protein, CDR3 DNA. D genes are given only for firm matches. The size of a clone is reported for some rows only, either as once, few or many, or as a class for expanded clones.

J: TRBJ2-6; V: TRBV11-2; D: .; size: .; CDR3: CASSGNEETGANVLTF; DNA: TGTGCCAGCAGCGGAAACGAGGAGACTGGGGCCAACGTCCTGACTTTC
J: TRBJ1-5; V: TRBV27; D: .; size: .; CDR3: CASSTRNQPQHF; DNA: TGTGCCAGCAGTACGAGAAATCAGCCCCAGCATTTT
J: TRBJ2-1; V: TRBV9; D: TRBD2; size: .; CDR3: CASSAGLAGHNEQFF; DNA: TGTGCCAGCAGCGCAGGACTAGCGGGCCACAATGAGCAGTTCTTC
J: TRBJ2-3; V: TRBV4-1; D: .; size: .; CDR3: CASSQDWRKAQYF; DNA: TGCGCCAGCAGCCAAGATTGGAGGAAAGCGCAGTATTTT
J: TRBJ2-2; V: TRBV3-1/TRBV3-2; D: TRBD2; size: .; CDR3: CATGTSRVTGELFF; DNA: TGTGCCACCGGGACTAGCAGGGTAACCGGGGAGCTGTTTTTT
J: TRBJ2-2; V: TRBV24-1; D: .; size: .; CDR3: CATSDLPRAGELFF; DNA: TGTGCCACCAGTGATTTGCCCAGGGCCGGGGAGCTGTTTTTT
J: TRBJ1-2; V: TRBV24-1; D: .; size: .; CDR3: CATSGLTGANYGYTF; DNA: TGTGCCACCAGTGGCCTGACAGGAGCTAACTATGGCTACACCTTC
J: TRBJ2-7; V: TRBV6-6; D: TRBD2; size: .; CDR3: CASSSPGLAGEQYF; DNA: TGTGCCAGCAGTTCTCCGGGACTAGCAGGCGAGCAGTACTTC
J: TRBJ1-5; V: TRBV19; D: .; size: .; CDR3: CASSNREPIQPQHF; DNA: TGTGCCAGTAGTAATAGGGAGCCCATTCAGCCCCAGCATTTT
J: TRBJ2-2; V: TRBV4-3; D: TRBD1; size: .; CDR3: CASSHGTGGYDGELFF; DNA: TGCGCCAGCAGCCACGGGACAGGGGGCTATGACGGGGAGCTGTTTTTT
J: TRBJ2-2; V: TRBV7-9; D: .; size: .; CDR3: CAIPGKNTGELFF; DNA: TGTGCCATCCCCGGGAAGAACACCGGGGAGCTGTTTTTT
J: TRBJ2-5; V: TRBV7-9; D: .; size: .; CDR3: CASASNGFLETQYF; DNA: TGTGCCAGCGCCTCGAACGGGTTCCTCGAGACCCAGTACTTC
J: TRBJ1-5; V: TRBV3-1/TRBV3-2; D: .; size: .; CDR3: CASSQTPSSNQPQHF; DNA: TGTGCCAGCAGCCAAACCCCCAGTAGCAATCAGCCCCAGCATTTT
J: TRBJ1-2; V: TRBV30; D: .; size: .; CDR3: CAWRQRSRGYGYTF; DNA: TGTGCCTGGAGACAACGCAGTAGGGGCTATGGCTACACCTTC
J: TRBJ1-6; V: TRBV27; D: TRBD1; size: few; CDR3: CASSSTGTGSSYNSPLHF; DNA: TGTGCCAGCAGTTCCACCGGGACAGGGAGCTCCTATAATTCACCCCTCCACTTT
J: TRBJ1-6; V: TRBV7-9; D: .; size: medium-sized; CDR3: CASSPRLGGNSPLHF; DNA: TGTGCCAGCAGCCCCCGGTTGGGCGGGAATTCACCCCTCCACTTT
J: TRBJ2-4; V: TRBV11-2; D: .; size: .; CDR3: CASGQTPENIQYF; DNA: TGTGCAAGCGGGCAGACCCCCGAAAACATTCAGTACTTC
J: TRBJ2-4; V: TRBV3-1/TRBV3-2; D: .; size: .; CDR3: CASRGSGIKNIQYF; DNA: TGTGCCAGCAGAGGTAGCGGAATCAAAAACATTCAGTACTTC
J: TRBJ1-5; V: TRBV28; D: .; size: .; CDR3: CASSTQGQPQHF; DNA: TGTGCCAGCAGTACACAGGGTCAGCCCCAGCATTTT
J: TRBJ1-2; V: TRBV6-5; D: TRBD1; size: .; CDR3: CASSYLVGDRDHYTF; DNA: TGTGCCAGCAGTTACCTCGTAGGGGACAGGGACCACTACACCTTC
J: TRBJ2-7; V: TRBV7-8; D: .; size: few; CDR3: CASSRILTGDSYEQYF; DNA: TGTGCCAGCAGCCGCATTCTTACTGGTGACTCCTACGAGCAGTACTTC
J: TRBJ2-5; V: TRBV27; D: TRBD2; size: .; CDR3: CASSPTGRGEQTQYF; DNA: TGTGCCAGCAGCCCGACCGGGAGGGGAGAGCAGACCCAGTACTTC
J: TRBJ1-1; V: TRBV4-2; D: .; size: .; CDR3: CASSQELFGRMNTEAFF; DNA: TGTGCCAGCAGCCAAGAGCTCTTTGGGAGAATGAACACTGAAGCTTTCTTT
J: TRBJ2-1; V: TRBV6-5; D: .; size: .; CDR3: CASRRGVGGNEQFF; DNA: TGTGCCAGCCGCCGAGGAGTCGGCGGCAATGAGCAGTTCTTC
J: TRBJ2-2; V: TRBV5-1; D: .; size: .; CDR3: CASSSQGGDTGELFF; DNA: TGCGCCAGCAGCTCACAGGGGGGGGACACCGGGGAGCTGTTTTTT
J: TRBJ2-6; V: TRBV6-5; D: .; size: .; CDR3: CASLLDSSGANVLTF; DNA: TGTGCCAGCCTTCTCGACAGCTCTGGGGCCAACGTCCTGACTTTC
J: TRBJ2-7; V: TRBV28; D: TRBD1; size: .; CDR3: CASSTSGTVSYEQYF; DNA: TGTGCCAGCAGTACCTCCGGGACAGTCTCCTACGAGCAGTACTTC
J: TRBJ2-7; V: TRBV5-1; D: TRBD2; size: .; CDR3: CASRQGAGGSYEQYF; DNA: TGCGCCAGCAGGCAGGGAGCGGGAGGGTCCTACGAGCAGTACTTC
J: TRBJ2-1; V: TRBV11-2; D: TRBD1; size: .; CDR3: CASRTDRGRSYNEQFF; DNA: TGTGCCAGCAGAACGGACAGGGGGAGGTCCTACAATGAGCAGTTCTTC
J: TRBJ2-1; V: TRBV6-2/TRBV6-3; D: TRBD2; size: .; CDR3: CASSQGLAGYSYNEQFF; DNA: TGTGCCAGCAGTCAGGGGCTAGCGGGGTACTCCTACAATGAGCAGTTCTTC
J: TRBJ2-1; V: TRBV5-8; D: .; size: .; CDR3: CASSSPGVVYNEQFF; DNA: TGTGCCAGCAGCTCACCAGGGGTGGTGTACAATGAGCAGTTCTTC